This T cell receptor beta chain originates from a study of response to subunit inactivated influenza vaccine. Findings and limits, study-wide: Every seasonal influenza vaccination brings in few new T cells, the authors suggested.

Points on this clonotype: Its antigen is not known.

Trimming shortened V by 6 bases and J by 7 bases, and 13 bases separated the two germline ends. The CDR3 totals 14 residues. In TCRdb, the RT-PCR reads were re-called with MiXCR into one record per CDR3 protein. The table has hundreds of thousands of distinct CDR3 sequences, approximately 7.7% seen once. J is TRBJ1-6 and V is TRBV12-3 or TRBV12-4; no firm D call. Sequenced material: PBMCs from blood, taken around 25 months after vaccination. The source is a man between 50 and 69 years old who received an inactivated influenza vaccine. CDR3 residues: CASRSGPLNSPLHF. CDR3 bases: TGTGCCAGCAGATCCGGGCCCCTCAATTCACCCCTCCACTTT.